The subject of this entry is one TCR beta chain. Its antigen is still unknown. 5'RACE template switching with UMIs produced the TCR beta cDNA. No DNA is given; TCRdb re-called the 5' RACE reads and lists each CDR3 protein once. The ten top clones account for approximately 11%, within a sample of 400,000 or so distinct CDR3 sequences. This sample stems from a study of T cells expressing NK-cell markers. Germline loops: CDR1 SGHRS, CDR2 YFSETQ. The CDR3 extends over 14 amino acids. General observations from the study: The CD3+CD56-NKG2C+ fraction of several donors was also led by these clonotypes. HCMV specificity of the expanded NKG2C+ T cell clones was not established.

This rearrangement joins TRBV5-1 to TRBJ2-3; TCRdb names TRBD2, which stays unverified in the absence of DNA. The sequencing input was blood T cells: a sorted CD56 or NKG2C T cell subset, CD4+ or CD8+ T cells, or bulk PBMC T cells (not recorded which). The clonotype originates from a woman aged 45-65 years in good health. CDR3 sequence reads: CASGLEGTTDTQYF.